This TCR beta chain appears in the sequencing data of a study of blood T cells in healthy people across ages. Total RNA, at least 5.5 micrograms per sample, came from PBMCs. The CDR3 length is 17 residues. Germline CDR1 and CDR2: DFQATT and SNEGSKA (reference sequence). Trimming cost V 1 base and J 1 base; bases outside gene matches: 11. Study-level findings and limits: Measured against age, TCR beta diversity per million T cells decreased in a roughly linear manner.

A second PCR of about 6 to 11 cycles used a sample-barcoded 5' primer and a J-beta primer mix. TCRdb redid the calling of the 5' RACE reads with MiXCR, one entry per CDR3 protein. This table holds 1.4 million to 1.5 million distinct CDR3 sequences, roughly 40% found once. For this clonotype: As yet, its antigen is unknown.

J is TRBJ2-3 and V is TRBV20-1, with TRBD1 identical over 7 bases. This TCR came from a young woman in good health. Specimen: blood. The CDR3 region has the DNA TGCAGTGCTAGAGCGAACAGGGGCATCCTTGGCACAGATACGCAGTATTTT. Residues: CSARANRGILGTDTQYF.